These 11 T cell receptor beta chains came from one sample sequenced in a study of control samples from healthy donors and cancer patients (TCRdb year 2020). The library was produced with the immunoSEQ multiplex PCR assay. TCRdb holds this immuneACCESS table with in-frame rearrangements only. Some clones are missing; in checked studies, unresolved V genes explain under half, and the rest has no known cause. Counted in this sample were roughly 370,000 clones; 75% to 95% of them appeared once. The biggest ten clones account for roughly 6.4% of the sample. The sequenced sample consisted of PBMCs. These receptors originate from a man aged 35 to 55 with head and neck cancer.

The chain carries TRBV7-2 and TRBJ1-2; D is unclear. Trimming cost V 10 bases and J 7 bases, with 22 bases left between them. The CDR3 sequence is 14 residues long. Per germline, CDR1 SGHTA and CDR2 FQGNSA. The CDR3, as DNA: TGTGCCACCAAAGCCCAATCGGAATCTTTTGGCTACACCTTC. This encodes CATKAQSESFGYTF.

The count of this clone is one. In DNA form, the CDR3 reads TGCGCCAGCAGGGGTTTAACGGGAGCGCCAAGCGGCACAGATACGCAGTATTTT. This codes for CASRGLTGAPSGTDTQYF. The J gene is TRBJ2-3, the V gene TRBV5-1, with D possibly being TRBD2 (6 bases). V lost 5 bases and J 1 base, leaving 23 bases between the germline ends. Germline assignment: CDR1 SGHRS and CDR2 YFSETQ. This CDR3 is built from 18 residues.

The chain links TRBV12-5 to TRBJ2-3; maybe TRBD2 (6 bases). This CDR3 is 17 amino acids long. V shed 2 bases and J shed 1 base, with 16 bases lying between them. The germline CDR1 and CDR2 sequences are LGHNT and FRNRAP. The CDR3 nucleotides are TGTGCTAGTGGTTTGCCCAACCCGGGACTTGGCACAGATACGCAGTATTTT. Translation gives CASGLPNPGLGTDTQYF.

The CDR3 sequence: CASSTQGDNYEQYF. The CDR3, as DNA: TGTGCCAGTAGTACTCAGGGGGATAACTACGAGCAGTACTTC. The V gene is TRBV19, the J gene TRBJ2-7, with 7 positions matching TRBD1. Germline CDR1 is LNHDA and CDR2 is SQIVND (reference sequence). The CDR3 totals 14 residues. The V segment lost 4 bases and the J segment 3 bases; nucleotides outside the gene matches: 6.

The CDR3 DNA reads as TGTGCCAGCAGTTTATCTACCCTTAGCGGGGGGCCCTACAATGAGCAGTTCTTC. It is translated as CASSLSTLSGGPYNEQFF. The rearrangement links TRBV27 to TRBJ2-1; the match to TRBD2 covers 10 bases. The length of the CDR3 is 18 residues. V was pared by 0 bases and J by 2 bases, with 7 bases of the junction left unmatched. Germline V gene data show CDR1 as MNHEY and CDR2 as SMNVEV (reference sequence).

The chain carries TRBV25-1 and TRBJ2-7; tentative D call: TRBD1 (6 bases). Germline CDR1 MGHDK, CDR2 SYGVNS. V gave up 3 bases and J gave up 7 bases, with 19 bases separating them. The CDR3 sequence is 15 residues long. Here the CDR3 reads CASSDRWGHHSEQYF. As DNA, the CDR3 is TGTGCCAGCAGTGATCGATGGGGGCACCACTCGGAGCAGTACTTC.

The chain recombines TRBV6-5 with TRBJ2-1; 13 bases align to TRBD2. This CDR3 region has 15 residues. V lost 5 bases, J lost 7 bases, and 5 bases stayed unmatched. Germline V gives CDR1 MNHEY, CDR2 SVGAGI. CDR3 protein: CASSTSGRVWNEQFF. CDR3 nucleotide sequence: TGTGCCAGCAGTACTAGCGGGAGGGTGTGGAATGAGCAGTTCTTC.

This clone occurred a few times. The V and J genes are TRBV2 and TRBJ1-5; D may be TRBD1 (5 bases). V lost 4 bases to trimming and J lost 6 bases, with 10 bases between them. Germline CDR1 and CDR2: SNHLY and FYNNEI. This CDR3 is 13 amino acids long. The CDR3 here is CASSAGAGQPQHF. The DNA for the CDR3 is TGTGCCAGCAGTGCTGGGGCCGGTCAGCCCCAGCATTTT.

The rearrangement uses TRBV6-5 and TRBJ2-7; 8 nucleotides line up with TRBD1. The germline V gene encodes CDR1 MNHEY and CDR2 SVGAGI. The V gene end was trimmed by 0 bases and the J gene end by 8 bases; junction bases not matched to a gene: 6. CDR3 length: 14 amino acids. DNA of the CDR3: TGTGCCAGCAGTTACTCGAGAGGGACAGGACAGCAGTACTTC. It translates to CASSYSRGTGQQYF.

This chain connects TRBV6-5 to TRBJ1-2; 8 nucleotides match TRBD1. V lost 5 bases, J lost 7 bases, and 6 bases stayed unmatched. The germline V gene has CDR1 MNHEY and CDR2 SVGAGI. The CDR3 has 13 amino acids. The DNA of the CDR3 is TGTGCCAGCAGTCCCAGGGGGCGAGGTGGCTACACCTTC. Translating it yields CASSPRGRGGYTF.

To note about this clone: Other DNA sequences within the sample encode an identical CDR3. The J gene is TRBJ1-6, the V gene TRBV7-2; D unclear. Trimming took off 1 base at V and 4 bases at J, with 5 bases between the two ends. Per the germline V gene, CDR1 is SGHTA and CDR2 is FQGNSA. The CDR3 runs to 14 residues. The CDR3 region has the DNA TGTGCCAGCAGCTTAGACGGGTATAATTCACCCCTCCACTTT. Translating gives CASSLDGYNSPLHF.